This T cell receptor (beta chain) was found in a study of blood T cell repertoires in COVID-19. Only in-frame clones appear in the TCRdb table, and some are missing; sequencing was by immunoSEQ multiplex PCR. The profile shows 200,000 to 300,000 clones, approximately 82% of them singletons. The specimen sequenced was peripheral blood. This clonotype was obtained from a young man who had recovered from COVID-19.

CDR3 coding DNA: TGTGCCAGCTTACCGGGGGGGGCAAGTGAAGCTTTCTTT. It codes for CASLPGGASEAFF. The rearrangement joins TRBV19 to TRBJ1-1, with D possibly being TRBD1 (6 bases). Trimming took 9 bases from V and 7 from J, leaving 18 bases between them. This CDR3 has 13 residues. The germline V gene has CDR1 LNHDA and CDR2 SQIVND (reference sequence).